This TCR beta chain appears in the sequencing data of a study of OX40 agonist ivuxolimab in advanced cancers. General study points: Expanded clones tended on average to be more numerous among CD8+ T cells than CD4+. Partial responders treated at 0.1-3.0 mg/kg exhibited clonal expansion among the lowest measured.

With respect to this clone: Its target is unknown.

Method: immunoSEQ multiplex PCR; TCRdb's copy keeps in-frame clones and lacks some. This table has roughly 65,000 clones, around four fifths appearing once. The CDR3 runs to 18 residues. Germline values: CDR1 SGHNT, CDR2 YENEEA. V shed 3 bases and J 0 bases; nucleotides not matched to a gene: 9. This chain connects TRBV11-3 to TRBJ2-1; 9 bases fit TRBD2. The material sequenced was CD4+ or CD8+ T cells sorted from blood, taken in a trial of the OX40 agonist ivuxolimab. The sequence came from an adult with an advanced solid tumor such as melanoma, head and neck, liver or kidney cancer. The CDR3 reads CASSFSGSPASSYNEQFF. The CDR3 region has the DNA TGTGCCAGCAGCTTTAGCGGGAGTCCGGCTAGCTCCTACAATGAGCAGTTCTTC.